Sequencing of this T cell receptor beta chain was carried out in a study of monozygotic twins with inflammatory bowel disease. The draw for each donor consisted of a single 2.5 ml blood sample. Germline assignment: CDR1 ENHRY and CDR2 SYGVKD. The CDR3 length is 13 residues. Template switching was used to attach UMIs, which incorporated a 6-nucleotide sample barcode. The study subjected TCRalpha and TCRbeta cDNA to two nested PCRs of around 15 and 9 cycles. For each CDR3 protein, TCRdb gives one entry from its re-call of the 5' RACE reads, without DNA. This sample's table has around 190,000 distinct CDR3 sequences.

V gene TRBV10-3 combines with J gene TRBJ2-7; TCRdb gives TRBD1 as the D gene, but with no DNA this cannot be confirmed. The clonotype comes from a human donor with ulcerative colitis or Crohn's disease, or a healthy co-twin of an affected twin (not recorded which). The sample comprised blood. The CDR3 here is CAISESMGDEQYF.